This T cell receptor (beta chain) was identified during a study of cytomegalovirus exposure and HLA in healthy donors. The CDR3 length is 14 residues. Germline lookup yields CDR1 SGHTS and CDR2 YDEGEE. With 5 bases removed from V and 4 bases from J, the gap between germline ends came to 12 bases. PCR amplification relied on 60 Vbeta primers (plus 13 Jbeta primers). The protocol was immunoSEQ multiplex PCR, while the TCRdb copy is restricted to in-frame clones and leaves out a portion. The data show about 93,000 clones, around 81% seen once. This clone was detected a few times. As yet, its antigen is unknown. The study's findings and limits: According to the study, 150 to 200 TCR beta chains were cytomegalovirus-associated.

The chain joins TRBV5-8 to TRBJ1-4; TRBD1 is a possible D gene (6 bases). Specimen: PBMCs. The sequence was collected from a man aged 30-40 years in good health and CMV-seronegative. CDR3 sequence: CASSPGQINEKLFF. CDR3 DNA: TGTGCCAGCAGTCCTGGACAGATTAATGAAAAACTGTTTTTT.